This T cell receptor beta chain is from a study of blood T cell repertoires in COVID-19 (dated by TCRdb to about 2020). About the full investigation: Samples covering the acute and convalescent phases of COVID-19 were provided by collaborators in the United States, Italy and Spain. The repertoires were released in a freely available public database meant as a resource for research on the immune response to SARS-CoV-2. Samples came from the ongoing ImmuneRACE study (first 160 participants) plus 1,254 subjects from 6 global collaborators. A de-identified subject ID, COVID-19 status, age in years and sex were almost always included in the sample metadata. Deeply sampled blood TCRbeta repertoires from subjects exposed to, actively infected with, or recovered from COVID-19 were included in the dataset. The material from the prospective study consisted of cDNA or gDNA derived from T cells, B-cell-depleted T cells, or PBMCs. Where available, HLA class I and class II types were obtained from metadata supplied by the sample provider rather than from assay-based typing. Here is what the overall study found, with its caveats: Clinical and demographic metadata were provided uncurated, with the amount varying by source and participant.

Whole blood was collected in K2EDTA tubes by collaborating institutions according to the institutions' own protocols. For TCRbeta analysis, collaborators shipped samples as frozen whole blood, isolated PBMCs, or DNA extracted from either of those sample types. This clone was detected only once. Its cognate antigen has yet to be identified. Base qualities are missing; no much larger clone stands one base away. The V end loses 2 bases and the J end loses 0 bases, and a stretch of 14 bases separates them. The CDR3 contains 16 residues, cysteine and phenylalanine counted. The read is trimmed to its CDR3 DNA, 48 bases read in frame from base 1. Per the germline V gene (reference sequence), MNHNY is the CDR1 and SVGAGI is the CDR2. TCRbeta CDR3 regions were amplified from genomic DNA using the immunoSEQ Assay, a bias-controlled multiplex PCR. The paper's processing steps were these. Within the assay, amplification of reference gene primers was used to estimate how many nucleated cells each sample contained. To quantify the absolute abundance of each unique TCRbeta CDR3 rearrangement, sequence reads were collapsed and filtered. For each sample, productive Simpson clonality was calculated as the square root of Simpson's diversity index across productive rearrangements. This is the immuneACCESS table as TCRdb keeps it, with only in-frame sequences that have V and J called. A part of the clones is gone; compared with another copy, unresolved V genes explain less than half, and the rest is unexplained. D and trimming come from the DNA, and the V and J calls and clone size come from that table. The sample contains around 40,000 clones, around nine tenths of them found a single time. The ten biggest clones cover roughly an eighth of the sample.

Sequenced input: peripheral blood. The sequence was collected from a human donor in a cohort sampled during active COVID-19. The chain is encoded by TRBV6-6 joined to TRBJ2-7; TRBD1 is perhaps the D gene, given 6 matching bases. The DNA sequence reads TGTGCCAGCAGTTACGTAGACAGGCTAAGCTCCTACGAGCAGTACTTC. It specifies CASSYVDRLSSYEQYF.